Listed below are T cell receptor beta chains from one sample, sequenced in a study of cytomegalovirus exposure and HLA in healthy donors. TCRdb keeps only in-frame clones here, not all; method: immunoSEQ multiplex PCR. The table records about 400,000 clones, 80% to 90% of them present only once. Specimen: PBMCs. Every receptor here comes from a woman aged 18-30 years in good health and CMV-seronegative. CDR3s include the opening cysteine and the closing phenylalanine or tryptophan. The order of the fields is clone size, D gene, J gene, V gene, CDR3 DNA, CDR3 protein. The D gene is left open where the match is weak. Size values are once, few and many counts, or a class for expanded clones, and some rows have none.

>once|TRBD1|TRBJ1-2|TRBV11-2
TGTGCCAGCAGCTTAGCCGGGACAGGGGGCGCGGGCGGGGGCTACACCTTC
CASSLAGTGGAGGGYTF
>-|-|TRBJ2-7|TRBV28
TGTGCCAGCCTTGGCCGAGGGAGGTCCTACGAGCAGTACTTC
CASLGRGRSYEQYF
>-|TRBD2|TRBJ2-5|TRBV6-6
TGTGCCAGCAGTTACAGCGGGGGAGAGACCCAGTACTTC
CASSYSGGETQYF
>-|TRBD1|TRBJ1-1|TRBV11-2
TGTGCCAGCAGCGACCGAAGGGACAGCGAAGCTTTCTTT
CASSDRRDSEAFF
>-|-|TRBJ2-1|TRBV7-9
TGTGCCAGCAGCTCTTTCTACAATGAGCAGTTCTTC
CASSSFYNEQFF
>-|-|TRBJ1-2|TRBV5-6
TGTGCCAGCAGCCTTGCAGGGGTGGATGGCTACACCTTC
CASSLAGVDGYTF
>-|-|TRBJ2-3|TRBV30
TGTGCCTGGAGTGTACTCAGGACAAACACAGATACGCAGTATTTT
CAWSVLRTNTDTQYF
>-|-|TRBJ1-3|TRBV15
TGTGCCACCAGCGCAGGGATCGCAGGCACCATATATTTT
CATSAGIAGTIYF
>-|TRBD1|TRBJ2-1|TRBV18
TGTGCCAGCACAGGGGGACTTTACAATGAGCAGTTCTTC
CASTGGLYNEQFF
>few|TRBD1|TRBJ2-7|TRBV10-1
TGCGCCAGCAGTACCGGGACAGCGGCCTACGAGCAGTACTTC
CASSTGTAAYEQYF
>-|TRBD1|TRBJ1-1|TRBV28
TGTGCCAGCAAAACCCCCGGGACAGTGATGAACACTGAAGCTTTCTTT
CASKTPGTVMNTEAFF
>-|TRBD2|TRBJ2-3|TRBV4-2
TGTGCCAGTAAAGCGGGGGGAGGCACAGATACGCAGTATTTT
CASKAGGGTDTQYF
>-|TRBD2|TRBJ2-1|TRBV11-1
TGTGCCAGCAGCTGGGAGGGACCCTACAATGAGCAGTTCTTC
CASSWEGPYNEQFF
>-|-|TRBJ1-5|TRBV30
TGTGCCTGGAGGGAAGGACGGGAAAATCAGCCCCAGCATTTT
CAWREGRENQPQHF
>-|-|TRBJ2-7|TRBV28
TGTGCCAGCAGGGAGGCGGGTGTCGAGCAGTACTTC
CASREAGVEQYF
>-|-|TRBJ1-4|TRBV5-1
TGCGCCAGCAGCTTGACGGGTTTGAAGGAAAAACTGTTTTTT
CASSLTGLKEKLFF
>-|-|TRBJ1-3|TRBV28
TGTGCCAGCAGTGGAGGACGGCGACGCTCTGGAAACACCATATATTTT
CASSGGRRRSGNTIYF
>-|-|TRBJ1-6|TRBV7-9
TGTGCCAGCCAAGGGGGATATCGGAATTCACCCCTCCACTTT
CASQGGYRNSPLHF
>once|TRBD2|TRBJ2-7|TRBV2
TGTGCCAGCAGCGGCCTAGGGAGGGGAGGCAGCTACGAGCAGTACTTC
CASSGLGRGGSYEQYF
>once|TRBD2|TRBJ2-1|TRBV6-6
TGTGCCAGCACTAACGGACTAGCGGGAGCAAATGAGCAGTTCTTC
CASTNGLAGANEQFF
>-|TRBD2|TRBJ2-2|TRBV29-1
TGCAGCGTTGAACGGGGGGACTCGAACACCGGGGAGCTGTTTTTT
CSVERGDSNTGELFF
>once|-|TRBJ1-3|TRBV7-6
TGTGCCAGCAGCTTAGAGACAGGACCCCCGAAAAACACCATATATTTT
CASSLETGPPKNTIYF
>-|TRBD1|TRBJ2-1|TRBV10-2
TGCGCCAGCAGACCCCGGGACAGTAGATACAATGAGCAGTTCTTC
CASRPRDSRYNEQFF
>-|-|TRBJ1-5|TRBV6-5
TGTGCCAGCAGCCTGGGGCCATATAGCAATCAGCCCCAGCATTTT
CASSLGPYSNQPQHF
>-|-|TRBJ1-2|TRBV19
TGTGCCAGTAGGCTCAAGACAGGTTACTATGGCTACACCTTC
CASRLKTGYYGYTF
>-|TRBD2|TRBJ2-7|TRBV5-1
TGCGCCAGCAGCGCTTTGGGCCTAGCGGGGGGTTCCTACGAGCAGTACTTC
CASSALGLAGGSYEQYF
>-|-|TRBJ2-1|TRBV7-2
TGTGCCAGCAGTCCCGGTCGGAGCTCCTACAATGAGCAGTTCTTC
CASSPGRSSYNEQFF